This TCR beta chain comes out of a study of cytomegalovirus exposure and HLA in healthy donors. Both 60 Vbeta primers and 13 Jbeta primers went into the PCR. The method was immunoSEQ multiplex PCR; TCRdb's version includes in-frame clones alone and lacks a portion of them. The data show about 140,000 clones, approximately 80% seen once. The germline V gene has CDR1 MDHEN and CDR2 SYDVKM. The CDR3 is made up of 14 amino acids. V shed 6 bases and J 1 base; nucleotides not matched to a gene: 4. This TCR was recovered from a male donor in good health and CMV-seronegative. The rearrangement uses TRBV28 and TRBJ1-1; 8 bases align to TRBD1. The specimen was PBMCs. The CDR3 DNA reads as TGTGCCAGCAGGGGGGGGACAGGGAACACTGAAGCTTTCTTT. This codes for CASRGGTGNTEAFF.